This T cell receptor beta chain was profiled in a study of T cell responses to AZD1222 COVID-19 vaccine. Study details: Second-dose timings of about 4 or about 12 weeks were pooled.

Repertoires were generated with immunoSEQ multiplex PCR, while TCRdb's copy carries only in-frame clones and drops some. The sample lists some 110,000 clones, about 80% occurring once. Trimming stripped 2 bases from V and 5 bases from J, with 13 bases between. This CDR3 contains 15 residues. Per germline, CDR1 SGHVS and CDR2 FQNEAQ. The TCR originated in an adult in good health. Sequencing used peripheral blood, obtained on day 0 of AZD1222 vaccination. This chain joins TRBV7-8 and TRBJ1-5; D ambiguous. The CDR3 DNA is TGTGCCAGCAGCTTATTGCCGGGAATCCATCAGCCCCAGCATTTT. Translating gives CASSLLPGIHQPQHF.